Presented here are 21 T cell receptor beta chains from one specimen sequenced in a study of T cells in Graves' hyperthyroidism and ophthalmopathy. The investigators amplified TCR beta CDR3 regions from RNA transcripts. When the TCR CDR3 underwent first-round RT-PCR, the HTBI primer set was used. TCRdb called the multiplex PCR reads again in MiXCR, with one record for every CDR3 protein. Altogether 500,000 to 750,000 distinct CDR3 sequences are present, approximately 14% being singletons, with the ten largest covering under 8%. The specimen sequenced was blood. Receptor source: a woman in her 30s with Graves' hyperthyroidism.

This rearrangement joins TRBV9 to TRBJ2-1, with D unclear. The V end was cut by 1 base, the J end by 1 base, with 18 bases between. CDR3 length: 18 amino acids. Per the germline V gene, CDR1 is SGDLS and CDR2 is YYNGEE. CDR3: CASSVNSISGFSYNEQFF. The CDR3, as DNA: TGTGCCAGCAGCGTAAATTCTATAAGTGGATTTTCCTACAATGAGCAGTTCTTC.

The chain has TRBV27 and TRBJ1-6; TRBD1 might be the D (6 bases). Trimming removed 7 bases from V and 9 bases from J, with 10 bases in between. The CDR3 runs to 12 residues. Germline V gene lookup returns CDR1 MNHEY and CDR2 SMNVEV (reference sequence). CDR3 nucleotides: TGTGCCAGCACAAAACAGGGTTCACCCCTCCACTTT. This translates into CASTKQGSPLHF.

This clonotype came up many times. The chain carries TRBV12-3 or TRBV12-4 and TRBJ1-5; 8 bases agree with TRBD1. This CDR3 spans 16 amino acids. The ends lost 6 bases at V and 6 bases at J; junction bases unmatched: 13. Written as DNA, the CDR3 is TGTGCCAGCAGCCTGACTGGGGGGACAGGAGGTCAGCCCCAGCATTTT. Protein: CASSLTGGTGGQPQHF.

In regard to this clonotype: A clone one base away is much larger, so this may be a read error. The genes are TRBV29-1 and TRBJ2-1; 10 bases align to TRBD2. The CDR3 sequence is 16 residues long. The germline gives CDR1 SQVTM, CDR2 ANQGSEA. V trimming: 0 bases; J trimming: 6 bases; junction bases outside the gene matches: 8. This CDR3 is CSVEDFRTSGPNEQFF. CDR3 nucleotide sequence: TGCAGCGTTGAAGATTTCCGGACTAGCGGCCCCAATGAGCAGTTCTTC.

This clonotype was recorded a few times. V usage is TRBV15 and J usage is TRBJ1-3, with 8 positions matching TRBD1. This CDR3 has 18 amino acids. Germline CDR1 LNHNV, CDR2 YYDKDF (reference sequence). V shed 0 bases and J 4 bases; nucleotides not matched to a gene: 11. CDR3: CATSRDYQGGQGGNTIYF. For the CDR3, the DNA is TGTGCCACCAGCAGAGATTATCAGGGAGGACAGGGCGGAAACACCATATATTTT. The full variable domain, completed using reference TRBV15 and TRBJ1-3, is DAMVIQNPRYQVTQFGKPVTLSCSQTLNHNVMYWYQQKSSQAPKLLFHYYDKDFNNEADTPDNFQSRRPNTSFCFLDIRSPGLGDTAMYLCATSRDYQGGQGGNTIYFGEGSWLTVV.

The chain uses TRBV9 and TRBJ2-3; D might be TRBD1 or TRBD2, each matching 5 bases. The CDR3 extends over 16 amino acids. Trimming cost V 4 bases and J 6 bases, with 21 bases left between them. Germline lookup yields CDR1 SGDLS and CDR2 YYNGEE. The CDR3 sequence: CASSYNVQGRRDTQYF. The CDR3 coding sequence is TGTGCCAGCAGCTATAACGTGCAGGGCCGGAGGGATACGCAGTATTTT. The whole variable domain, filled in from reference TRBV9 and TRBJ2-3, reads DSGVTQTPKHLITATGQRVTLRCSPRSGDLSVYWYQQSLDQGLQFLIQYYNGEERAKGNILERFSAQQFPDLHSELNLSSLELGDSALYFCASSYNVQGRRDTQYFGPGTRLTVL.

The genes are TRBV13 and TRBJ2-1; no reliable D call. The CDR3 contains 14 residues. Per the germline V gene, CDR1 is PRHDT and CDR2 is FYEKMQ (reference sequence). Trimming shortened V by 1 base and J by 3 bases, and 7 bases separated the two germline ends. The CDR3 sequence is CASSLDGNYNEQFF. DNA for the CDR3: TGTGCCAGCAGCTTAGACGGCAACTACAATGAGCAGTTCTTC.

There are many counts of this clonotype. CDR3 amino acids: CAWSGTGTDVPREYF. The CDR3, as DNA: TGTGCCTGGAGTGGAACCGGGACGGATGTTCCCCGGGAGTACTTC. This chain uses TRBV30 with TRBJ2-5; tentatively, D is TRBD1 or TRBD2 (5 bases each). The CDR3 covers 15 residues. Germline lookup yields CDR1 GTSNPN and CDR2 SVGIG (reference sequence). Trimming pared 1 base from V and 12 bases from J, leaving 24 bases between. Full variable domain (rest looked up from reference TRBV30 and TRBJ2-5): SQTIHQWPATLVQPVGSPLSLECTVEGTSNPNLYWYRQAAGRGLQLLFYSVGIGQISSEVPQNLSASRPQDRQFILSSKKLLLSDSGFYLCAWSGTGTDVPREYFGPGTRLLVL.

A remark on this clonotype: One end of the junction fails to match germline, which may point to a read error. This chain uses TRBV5-1 with TRBJ2-7; D uncertain. The end of the DNA is better explained by TRBJ2-1, so the J call may be wrong. This CDR3 has 11 residues. The V gene's germline CDR1 is SGHRS and CDR2 YFSETQ. In DNA form, the CDR3 reads TGTGCCAGCAGCCACAGCTACGAGCAGTTCTTC. Translation: CASSHSYEQFF.

Comments on this clonotype: A far larger clone is just one base off, so this is likely a read error. The chain's CDR3 is CASSPITDTQYF. The CDR3 DNA reads TGTGCCAGCAGCCCGATCACAGATACGCAGTATTTT. V and J are TRBV7-6 and TRBJ2-3; unclear D gene. Germline V gives CDR1 SGHVS, CDR2 FNYEAQ. The V gene lost 5 bases and the J gene lost 2 bases, with 5 bases spanning the gap. This CDR3 is 12 amino acids long.

The CDR3 loop is CASSVTTGDTGELFF. In DNA form, the CDR3 reads TGTGCCAGCAGCGTAACAACAGGGGACACCGGGGAGCTGTTTTTT. The J gene is TRBJ2-2, the V gene TRBV9; the match to TRBD1 covers 7 bases. J lost 3 bases, V lost 1 base, and 3 bases had no gene match. The length of the CDR3 is 15 residues. The V gene's germline CDR1 is SGDLS and CDR2 YYNGEE.

J is TRBJ1-5 and V is TRBV7-9; no clear D. The CDR3 totals 17 residues. Germline CDR1 is SEHNR and CDR2 is FQNEAQ (reference sequence). V gave up 1 base and J gave up 1 base, with 14 bases separating them. The CDR3 loop reads CASSLGFTGGSNQPQHF. The CDR3 coding sequence is TGTGCCAGCAGCTTAGGGTTCACTGGTGGAAGCAATCAGCCCCAGCATTTT.

The V gene is TRBV5-1, the J gene TRBJ2-2; a weak D match, TRBD1 (5 bases). The CDR3 is 15 amino acids. Germline V gene lookup returns CDR1 SGHRS and CDR2 YFSETQ. The V end lost 4 bases, the J end lost 7 bases, and 17 bases lay between the germline ends. The CDR3 coding sequence is TGCGCCAGCAGCGTTTTGACCCAGGGTAACGGGGAGCTGTTTTTT. Amino acids: CASSVLTQGNGELFF.

In this sample, this clonotype turned up many times. The DNA for the CDR3 is TGTGCCAGCAGTGTCCCAGGGGGCTACAATGAGCAGTTCTTC. It specifies CASSVPGGYNEQFF. V and J are TRBV6-1 and TRBJ2-1; 7 positions agree with TRBD1. Germline lookup yields CDR1 MNHNS and CDR2 SASEGT. The CDR3 spans 14 residues. With 4 bases clipped from V and 3 bases from J, the junction kept 3 bases outside the gene matches.

This clonotype was counted a few times. This chain uses TRBV18 with TRBJ2-1; 8 nucleotides line up with TRBD1. Looked up from germline, CDR1 is KGHSH and CDR2 is LQKENI. The CDR3 consists of 14 residues. Trimming removed 3 bases from V and 9 bases from J; junction bases left unmatched: 7. The CDR3 protein is CASSPRGQGGEQFF. The CDR3 nucleotides are TGTGCCAGCTCACCTCGCGGACAGGGAGGTGAGCAGTTCTTC.

This clonotype was counted ten times or more. The chain uses TRBV18 and TRBJ2-7; 9 bases match TRBD1. The CDR3 consists of 14 residues. CDR1 is KGHSH, CDR2 LQKENI, per germline. J lost 1 base, V lost 6 bases, and 4 bases had no gene match. The CDR3 spells CASSTTGGSYEQYF. In nucleotides, the CDR3 is TGTGCCAGCTCTACGACAGGGGGTTCCTACGAGCAGTACTTC.

This clonotype turned up a few times. This chain joins TRBV27 and TRBJ1-2; 7 bases are a match to TRBD1. CDR3 length: 17 residues. From germline, CDR1 is MNHEY and CDR2 SMNVEV (reference sequence). J lost 4 bases, V lost 4 bases, and 15 bases had no gene match. CDR3 sequence reads: CASSSGTTGVPTYGYTF. CDR3 nucleotides: TGTGCCAGCAGTTCCGGGACAACAGGGGTCCCAACCTATGGCTACACCTTC.

The chain links TRBV20-1 to TRBJ2-7; 12 bases match TRBD2. Germline V CDR1 and CDR2: DFQATT, SNEGSKA (reference sequence). V lost 4 bases to trimming and J lost 0 bases; unmatched junction nucleotides: 10. The CDR3 sequence is 17 residues long. The CDR3 region is CSATGTSGPMSSYEQYF. The CDR3 coding sequence is TGCAGTGCTACCGGGACTAGCGGGCCCATGAGCTCCTACGAGCAGTACTTC.

This clonotype was counted at least ten times. The chain carries TRBV6-1 and TRBJ2-1; TRBD1 or TRBD2 may be the D gene (5 bases each). Germline V gene lookup returns CDR1 MNHNS and CDR2 SASEGT. The CDR3 has 15 amino acids. V was shortened by 4 bases and J by 6 bases, with 16 bases between the two germline ends. In nucleotides, the CDR3 is TGTGCCAGCAGTGGTGGTGGGACCCCTTCCAATGAGCAGTTCTTC. Amino acid sequence: CASSGGGTPSNEQFF.

CDR3 sequence: CASSEDRASYNEQFF. CDR3 DNA: TGTGCCAGCAGTGAGGACAGGGCCTCCTACAATGAGCAGTTCTTC. The V gene is TRBV2, the J gene TRBJ2-1; 8 bases align to TRBD1. The CDR3 runs 15 residues. Germline lookup yields CDR1 SNHLY and CDR2 FYNNEI. With V trimmed by 3 bases and J by 0 bases, 1 base remained unmatched.

The V and J genes are TRBV4-2 and TRBJ2-7; tentatively, D is TRBD1 or TRBD2 (6 bases each). Trimming removed 4 bases from V and 2 bases from J, with 15 bases in between. CDR3 length: 15 residues. Germline lookup yields CDR1 LGHNA and CDR2 YNFKEQ. Here the CDR3 DNA reads TGTGCCAGCAGCCCCTCGGGAGACAGGACCTACGAGCAGTACTTC. It encodes CASSPSGDRTYEQYF.